A single sample gave rise to the 29 T cell receptor beta chains below, sequenced in a study of blood T cell repertoires in COVID-19. The repertoire was sequenced with immunoSEQ multiplex PCR; TCRdb's copy has only in-frame clones and lacks some. Of about 180,000 clones listed, approximately 89% are singletons. Sequenced material: peripheral blood. The receptor source for this set is a woman under 40 with acute or convalescent COVID-19.

The J gene is TRBJ1-1, the V gene TRBV7-2; D remains unclear. V lost 2 bases, J lost 2 bases, and 9 bases lay in between. The CDR3 consists of 14 residues. The germline gives CDR1 SGHTA, CDR2 FQGNSA. Here the CDR3 DNA reads TGTGCCAGCAGCTTAATTGTCTCCAACACTGAAGCTTTCTTT. It translates to CASSLIVSNTEAFF.

This clone was observed a handful of times. The CDR3 reads CASSPTGELFF. CDR3 in DNA: TGTGCCAGCAGCCCTACCGGGGAGCTGTTTTTT. The chain is built from TRBV28 and TRBJ2-2; D is undetermined. The CDR3 is made up of 11 amino acids. Trimming took off 6 bases at V and 5 bases at J, with 4 bases between the two ends. In germline, CDR1 is MDHEN, CDR2 SYDVKM. The variable domain in full, completed from reference TRBV28 and TRBJ2-2, reads DVKVTQSSRYLVKRTGEKVFLECVQDMDHENMFWYRQDPGLGLRLIYFSYDVKMKEKGDIPEGYSVSREKKERFSLILESASTNQTSMYLCASSPTGELFFGEGSRLTVL.

The chain combines TRBV5-8 with TRBJ2-5, with D unclear. CDR1 and CDR2 (germline): SGHTS, YDEGEE. This CDR3 region has 13 residues. The germline V and J ends were trimmed by 4 bases and 7 bases, with 14 bases remaining between them. CDR3 sequence: CASSHDLKRTQYF. In DNA, the CDR3 is TGTGCCAGCAGCCATGACTTGAAGAGGACCCAGTACTTC.

CDR3 sequence reads: CSASSGGVNTEAFF. DNA of the CDR3: TGCAGTGCTAGTTCGGGAGGGGTGAACACTGAAGCTTTCTTT. The V gene is TRBV20-1, the J gene TRBJ1-1, with a possible D match to TRBD1 (5 bases). CDR3 size: 14 residues. CDR1 and CDR2 from the germline V gene are DFQATT and SNEGSKA (reference sequence). The V end was cut by 3 bases, the J end by 0 bases, with 11 bases between.

The chain employs TRBV9 and TRBJ1-3; 8 nucleotides line up with TRBD1. Losses at the gene ends were 7 bases for V and 8 bases for J; bases not matched to a gene: 11. Germline CDR1 reads SGDLS; CDR2 reads YYNGEE. This CDR3 is built from 14 residues. This CDR3 is CASSETGDVDTIYF. The CDR3 DNA reads TGTGCCAGCTCGGAGACAGGGGACGTAGACACCATATATTTT.

V usage is TRBV5-1 and J usage is TRBJ1-1, with D tentatively TRBD1 (6 bases). Germline CDR1 and CDR2: SGHRS and YFSETQ. V was cut by 4 bases and J by 0 bases, with 10 bases left in between. The CDR3 has 14 residues. The DNA of the CDR3 is TGCGCCAGCAGCATAGACAGGCTGAACACTGAAGCTTTCTTT. Translated, it gives CASSIDRLNTEAFF.

CDR3 DNA: TGTGCCAGCAGCCAAGGAGCGGGCAACTACAATGAGCAGTTCTTC. The encoded protein is CASSQGAGNYNEQFF. The chain employs TRBV3-1 (or the pseudogene TRBV3-2) and TRBJ2-1; weak D call: TRBD2 (6 bases). The CDR3 has 15 amino acids. Germline V gene lookup returns CDR1 LGHDT and CDR2 YNNKEL (reference sequence). V lost 1 base to trimming and J lost 3 bases, with 10 bases between them.

This chain joins TRBV30 and TRBJ2-3, with 7 bases aligning to TRBD2. The CDR3 covers 15 residues. Germline CDR1 reads GTSNPN; CDR2 reads SVGIG (reference sequence). Trimming removed 3 bases from V and 1 base from J; junction bases left unmatched: 7. The CDR3: CAWRRIGGGTDTQYF. The CDR3 DNA is TGTGCCTGGAGACGAATTGGGGGGGGCACAGATACGCAGTATTTT.

The genes are TRBV5-3 and TRBJ1-5; D gene ambiguous. TRBV5-3 has ORF status, its function being uncertain. Trimming shortened V by 1 base and J by 0 bases, and 20 bases separated the two germline ends. CDR3 length equals 19 residues. In DNA form, the CDR3 reads TGTGCCAGAAGCTTGTCCGCGGCCCACCACACGTATAGCAATCAGCCCCAGCATTTT. It translates to CARSLSAAHHTYSNQPQHF.

The genes are TRBV5-1 and TRBJ1-2, with a weak D call TRBD1 (6 bases). Germline lookup yields CDR1 SGHRS and CDR2 YFSETQ. The V gene lost 6 bases and the J gene lost 3 bases, with 15 bases spanning the gap. This CDR3 is 14 amino acids long. The CDR3 nucleotides are TGCGCCAGCACCAACCCAGGGGTACACTATGGCTACACCTTC. Its translation: CASTNPGVHYGYTF.

This chain connects TRBV29-1 to TRBJ1-2; D may be TRBD1 (6 bases). Germline V lookup: CDR1 SQVTM, CDR2 ANQGSEA. The CDR3 runs to 12 residues. V gave up 7 bases and J gave up 7 bases, with 16 bases separating them. The CDR3 loop reads CSGYRVIGGYTF. CDR3 nucleotides: TGCAGCGGATACAGGGTGATTGGTGGCTACACCTTC. Based on the CDR3 plus reference TRBV29-1 and TRBJ1-2, the full variable domain is SAVISQKPSRDICQRGTSLTIQCQVDSQVTMMFWYRQQPGQSLTLIATANQGSEATYESGFVIDKFPISRPNLTFSTLTVSNMSPEDSSIYLCSGYRVIGGYTFGSGTRLTVV.

V and J are TRBV5-4 and TRBJ2-1, with 13 bases lining up with TRBD2. The germline gives CDR1 SGHNT, CDR2 YYREEE (reference sequence). The junction had 6 bases not matched to a gene; V was cut back by 4 bases and J by 8 bases. The CDR3 extends over 15 amino acids. The CDR3 DNA is TGTGCCAGCAGCCTTACTAGCGGGAGGGTGTATGAGCAGTTCTTC. Protein product: CASSLTSGRVYEQFF.

The gene calls are TRBV6-5 and TRBJ1-2; 8 nucleotides align to TRBD1. The germline CDR1 and CDR2 sequences are MNHEY and SVGAGI. V lost 10 bases to trimming and J lost 4 bases; unmatched junction nucleotides: 8. CDR3 length: 13 residues. CDR3 residues: CATSQGAVYGYTF. For the CDR3, the DNA is TGTGCCACCAGCCAGGGGGCAGTCTATGGCTACACCTTC.

The genes are TRBV11-3 and TRBJ2-1, with a weak D call TRBD2 (5 bases). V was clipped by 2 bases and J by 7 bases, with 15 bases between them. CDR1 SGHNT and CDR2 YENEEA come from the germline V gene. The CDR3 length is 15 residues. This CDR3 reads CASSLNHLTSNEQFF. DNA of the CDR3: TGTGCCAGCAGCTTAAACCACCTTACTAGTAATGAGCAGTTCTTC.

This clone was seen once. This chain connects TRBV24-1 to TRBJ1-4; D ambiguous. The CDR3 runs to 16 residues. Trimming took 2 bases from V and 8 from J, leaving 17 bases between them. Germline CDR1 reads KGHDR; CDR2 reads SFDVKD. The CDR3 protein is CATSDSDRSLEEKLFF. The CDR3 DNA reads TGTGCCACCAGTGATTCAGACCGCAGCCTGGAGGAAAAACTGTTTTTT.

The chain carries TRBV7-2 and TRBJ1-2, with D unclear. This CDR3 has 14 residues. Trimming shortened V by 5 bases and J by 2 bases, and 12 bases separated the two germline ends. Per the germline V gene, CDR1 is SGHTA and CDR2 is FQGNSA. DNA for the CDR3: TGTGCCAGCAGCCAGCAGGCTACGAACTATGGCTACACCTTC. As protein: CASSQQATNYGYTF. Using reference TRBV7-2 and TRBJ1-2 for the parts outside the CDR3, the full variable domain is GAGVSQSPSNKVTEKGKDVELRCDPISGHTALYWYRQSLGQGLEFLIYFQGNSAPDKSGLPSDRFSAERTGGSVSTLTIQRTQQEDSAVYLCASSQQATNYGYTFGSGTRLTVV.

The V gene is TRBV27, the J gene TRBJ2-1; 14 nucleotides agree with TRBD2. CDR1 MNHEY and CDR2 SMNVEV come from the germline V gene (reference sequence). J lost 9 bases, V lost 2 bases, and 9 bases had no gene match. The CDR3 sequence is 17 residues long. The CDR3 DNA is TGTGCCAGCAGTTTAGGGACGCCGGGACTAGCGGGAGTTGAGCAGTTCTTC. Protein product: CASSLGTPGLAGVEQFF.

The chain is built from TRBV5-4 and TRBJ2-1, with 14 nucleotides matching TRBD2. CDR1 is SGHNT and CDR2 is YYREEE in the germline V gene (reference sequence). The CDR3 spans 19 residues. V lost 5 bases and J lost 5; bases outside the gene matches: 15. The CDR3: CASRKGGLAGVFKDNEQFF. CDR3 nucleotide sequence: TGTGCCAGCAGGAAGGGGGGACTAGCGGGAGTGTTTAAGGACAATGAGCAGTTCTTC.

The V and J genes are TRBV7-2 and TRBJ1-2; D not resolved. The germline V gene has CDR1 SGHTA and CDR2 FQGNSA. V was clipped by 2 bases and J by 4 bases, with 17 bases between them. The CDR3 is 16 amino acids. CDR3 bases: TGTGCCAGCAGCTTAACACCCGGGGTGGCCCTCTATGGCTACACCTTC. Translated, it gives CASSLTPGVALYGYTF.

CDR3 bases: TGCGCCAGCAGCTTGGAGCCTATGAGCTCCTACAATGAGCAGTTCTTC. This codes for CASSLEPMSSYNEQFF. The V call is TRBV5-1, the J call TRBJ2-1; D call uncertain. Between the trimmed V and J ends, which lost 0 bases and 0 bases, there was a span of 10 bases. CDR1 and CDR2 from the germline V gene are SGHRS and YFSETQ. The CDR3 covers 16 residues. The complete variable domain, with remaining parts taken from reference TRBV5-1 and TRBJ2-1, reads KAGVTQTPRYLIKTRGQQVTLSCSPISGHRSVSWYQQTPGQGLQFLFEYFSETQRNKGNFPGRFSGRQFSNSRSEMNVSTLELGDSALYLCASSLEPMSSYNEQFFGPGTRLTVL.

The chain carries TRBV5-6 and TRBJ2-7; D remains ambiguous. The CDR3 length is 16 residues. The germline V gene has CDR1 SGHDT and CDR2 YYEEEE. The ends were cut back, 0 bases at V and 2 bases at J, with 15 bases in the middle. The CDR3 nucleotides read TGTGCCAGCAGCTTGGGTCCACTGAGAACCGCCTACGAGCAGTACTTC. Translating it yields CASSLGPLRTAYEQYF.

The chain carries TRBV19 and TRBJ2-4, with D perhaps TRBD1 (5 bases). The CDR3 runs 15 residues. V was shortened by 2 bases and J by 4 bases, with 12 bases between the two germline ends. Germline CDR1 reads LNHDA; CDR2 reads SQIVND (reference sequence). CDR3 nucleotides: TGTGCCAGTAGTATATCTCGGCAGGGAAAAAACATTCAGTACTTC. Translating it yields CASSISRQGKNIQYF.

The V and J genes are TRBV12-5 and TRBJ2-7; possibly TRBD2 for D (6 bases). Per germline, CDR1 LGHNT and CDR2 FRNRAP. The CDR3 covers 14 residues. V was trimmed by 6 bases and J by 0 bases, leaving 12 bases between them. CDR3 residues: CASGPGGISYEQYF. In DNA, the CDR3 is TGTGCTAGTGGCCCAGGAGGGATCTCCTACGAGCAGTACTTC.

The chain joins TRBV14 to TRBJ2-3, with 13 bases that match TRBD2. Germline trimming cut 4 bases from V and 4 bases from J; bases unmatched to any gene: 2. The CDR3 is 15 amino acids. Germline CDR1 reads SGHDN; CDR2 reads FVKESK. The CDR3 sequence is CASSLTSGRSDTQYF. CDR3 DNA: TGTGCCAGCAGCCTGACTAGCGGGAGGTCAGATACGCAGTATTTT.

V usage is TRBV11-2 and J usage is TRBJ2-7; tentatively, D is TRBD1 (6 bases). The CDR3 has 14 amino acids. Germline-derived CDR1 and CDR2 are SGHAT and FQNNGV. Trimming pared 4 bases from V and 4 bases from J, leaving 14 bases between. The CDR3 DNA sequence: TGTGCCAGCAGCTCCAACAGGGCGTGGTACGAGCAGTACTTC. It codes for CASSSNRAWYEQYF.

This clone has just a few counts. The rearrangement joins TRBV6-5 to TRBJ2-3, with a weak D call TRBD2 (5 bases). V lost 6 bases to trimming and J lost 4 bases, with 11 bases between them. Germline V gene lookup returns CDR1 MNHEY and CDR2 SVGAGI. The CDR3 sequence is 13 residues long. CDR3 DNA: TGTGCCAGCAGGGAGAGGGCCCCAGATACGCAGTATTTT. Its protein product is CASRERAPDTQYF.

This chain links TRBV19 with TRBJ2-2; possibly TRBD2 for D (7 bases). This CDR3 region has 13 residues. V lost 8 bases, J lost 15 bases, and 22 bases lay in between. The germline V gene encodes CDR1 LNHDA and CDR2 SQIVND (reference sequence). This chain's CDR3 is CASSSWGGGEVFF. Written as DNA, the CDR3 is TGTGCCAGTTCGTCGTGGGGGGGCGGAGAGGTGTTTTTT.

This chain connects TRBV24-1 to TRBJ2-1; tentative D call: TRBD2 (5 bases). The germline gives CDR1 KGHDR, CDR2 SFDVKD. This CDR3 is 13 amino acids long. V was pared by 6 bases and J by 2 bases, with 7 bases between. CDR3 protein: CATSRGTYNEQFF. In DNA form, the CDR3 reads TGTGCCACCAGTCGAGGGACCTACAATGAGCAGTTCTTC.

V is TRBV5-1 and J is TRBJ2-2; maybe TRBD2 (5 bases). The germline V gene has CDR1 SGHRS and CDR2 YFSETQ. V was trimmed by 7 bases and J by 4 bases, leaving 14 bases between them. CDR3 length: 14 residues. This CDR3 reads CASEGSLGTGELFF. CDR3 nucleotide sequence: TGCGCCAGCGAAGGGAGTCTAGGCACCGGGGAGCTGTTTTTT.